This T cell receptor beta chain is drawn from a study of T cells in Graves' hyperthyroidism and ophthalmopathy. The TCR beta CDR3 regions underwent amplification using RNA transcripts as the source. In the first-round RT-PCR of the TCR CDR3, the HTBI primer set was used. In TCRdb, the multiplex PCR reads were re-called with MiXCR into one record per CDR3 protein. There are about 290,000 distinct CDR3 sequences in the sample; roughly 13% occur only once, and approximately 7.9% lies in the top ten. CDR3 length equals 13 residues. Germline V lookup: CDR1 SGHVS, CDR2 FQNEAQ. J lost 9 bases, V lost 1 base, and 4 bases had no gene match. With respect to this clonotype: A much larger clone differs by one base, so this may be a read error.

Participants, patients aged 18 to 65, had newly diagnosed hyperthyroidism with a duration under 2 months. The study left out patients who had uncontrolled infection, other autoimmune disease, pregnancy or lactation. The receptor was isolated from a middle-aged woman with Graves' hyperthyroidism. Specimen: blood. The chain has TRBV7-8 and TRBJ1-2; TRBD1 matches at 8 bases. In DNA form, the CDR3 reads TGTGCCAGCAGCTTAGACAGGGGGGGGAGCTACACCTTC. Its protein product is CASSLDRGGSYTF.